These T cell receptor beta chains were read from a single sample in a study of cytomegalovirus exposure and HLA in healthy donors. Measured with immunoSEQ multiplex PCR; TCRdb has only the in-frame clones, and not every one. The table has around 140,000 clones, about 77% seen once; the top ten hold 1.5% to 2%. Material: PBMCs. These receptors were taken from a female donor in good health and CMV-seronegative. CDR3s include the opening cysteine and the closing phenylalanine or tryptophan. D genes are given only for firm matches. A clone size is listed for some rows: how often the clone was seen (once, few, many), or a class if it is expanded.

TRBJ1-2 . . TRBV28 TGTGCCAGCTCCGGTGGGGCGTCTAGAGGCTACACCTTC CASSGGASRGYTF
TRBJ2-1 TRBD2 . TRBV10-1 TGCGCCAGCAGCGGGCGGGAGGGTCTGGGTGAGCAGTTCTTC CASSGREGLGEQFF
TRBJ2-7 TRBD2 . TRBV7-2 TGTGCCAGCAGCGGGAGGGAGGCCCCCTACGAGCAGTACTTC CASSGREAPYEQYF
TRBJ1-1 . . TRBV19 TGTGCCAGTAGTGGATCGGGACACCCGAACACTGAAGCTTTCTTT CASSGSGHPNTEAFF
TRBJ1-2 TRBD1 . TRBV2 TGTGCCAGCAGTGAAGTGGCAGGGGGTATTGTAGGCTACACCTTC CASSEVAGGIVGYTF
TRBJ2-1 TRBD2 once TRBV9 TGTGCCAGCGGCGGGAGGTCGAGCTCCTACAATGAGCAGTTCTTC CASGGRSSSYNEQFF
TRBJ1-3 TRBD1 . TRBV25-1 TGTGCCAGCAGGGGGACAGGCTCTGGAAACACCATATATTTT CASRGTGSGNTIYF
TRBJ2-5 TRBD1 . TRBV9 TGTGCCAGCAGCAGGGGACAGGGACGGGAGACCCAGTACTTC CASSRGQGRETQYF
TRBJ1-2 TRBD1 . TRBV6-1 TGTGCCAGCAATTTGGACAGGGGCCCCTATGGCTACACCTTC CASNLDRGPYGYTF
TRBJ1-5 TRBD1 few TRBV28 TGTGCCAGCAGTGAGACAGGGACGCAGCATTTT CASSETGTQHF
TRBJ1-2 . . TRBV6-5 TGTGCCAGCAGCGACCGGTCCAGGGGCTACACCTTC CASSDRSRGYTF
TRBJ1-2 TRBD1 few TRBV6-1 TGTGCCAGCAGTGAAATAAAAGGACAGGGAGTCCCGAGCTACACCTTC CASSEIKGQGVPSYTF
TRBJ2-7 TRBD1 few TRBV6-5 TGTGCCAGCAGTTACTCGACAGGGATAACCTACGAGCAGTACTTC CASSYSTGITYEQYF
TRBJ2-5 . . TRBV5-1 TGCGCCAGCAGCCCCGGACTACCTGAAGAGACCCAGTACTTC CASSPGLPEETQYF
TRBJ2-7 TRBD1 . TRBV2 TGTGCCAGCATCAACAGGGGACCCTACGAGCAGTACTTC CASINRGPYEQYF
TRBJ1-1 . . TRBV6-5 TGTGCCGCCGGGCGGGACGTTCCAATGAACACTGAAGCTTTCTTT CAAGRDVPMNTEAFF
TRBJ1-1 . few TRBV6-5 TGTGCCAGCAGTTACTCAAAGGGGGTGAACACTGAAGCTTTCTTT CASSYSKGVNTEAFF
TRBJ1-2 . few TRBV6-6 TGTGCCAGCAGTTACTCCCAGGGCAGGTTTGAATATGGCTACACCTTC CASSYSQGRFEYGYTF
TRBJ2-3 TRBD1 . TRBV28 TGTGCCAGCAGTGCGCCCCCCAGGGGGCGAACAGATACGCAGTATTTT CASSAPPRGRTDTQYF
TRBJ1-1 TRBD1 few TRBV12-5 TGTGCTAGTGGTTCACAGGGGCTGAACACTGAAGCTTTCTTT CASGSQGLNTEAFF
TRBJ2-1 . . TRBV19 TGTGCCACCATAGACAAGGCCTACAATGAGCAGTTCTTC CATIDKAYNEQFF
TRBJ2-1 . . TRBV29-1 TGCAGCGAAATTTGGGAGGATGAGCAGTTCTTC CSEIWEDEQFF
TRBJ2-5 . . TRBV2 TGTGCCAGCAGTGGGGTCAGGGATAGGAAGACCCAGTACTTC CASSGVRDRKTQYF
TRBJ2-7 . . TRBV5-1 TGCGCCAGCAGCTTGGTGCCGGGGGTAGGGAACCTGTACGAGCAGTACTTC CASSLVPGVGNLYEQYF
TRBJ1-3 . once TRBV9 TGTGCCAGCAGCCATCAGGGTAACTCTGGAAACACCATATATTTT CASSHQGNSGNTIYF
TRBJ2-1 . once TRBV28 TGTGCCAGCAGTCTCGGGGGTAGCGGAATCGGATTCTACAATGAGCAGTTCTTC CASSLGGSGIGFYNEQFF
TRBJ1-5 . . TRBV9 TGTGCCAGCAGTCAAGCTCCGAATCAGCCCCAGCATTTT CASSQAPNQPQHF
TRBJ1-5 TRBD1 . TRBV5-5 TGTGCCAGCAGCTTCGCTCCGGGACAGGGGAAAAGTAGCAATCAGCCCCAGCATTTT CASSFAPGQGKSSNQPQHF
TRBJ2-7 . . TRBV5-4 TGTGCCAGCAGCTTGGACAGCACCCTCTACGAGCAGTACTTC CASSLDSTLYEQYF